These 9 T cell receptor beta chains originate from one sample sequenced in a study of T cell changes during pregnancy in multiple sclerosis. Generated by immunoSEQ multiplex PCR, the TCRdb table keeps only in-frame clones and is missing some. The sample has 40,000 to 60,000 clones; about 92% are singletons. This sample comprised CD4+ T cells from peripheral blood mononuclear cells, obtained in the third trimester of pregnancy. The receptors stem from a female donor with multiple sclerosis, enrolled in a pregnancy study.

The chain has TRBV5-1 and TRBJ2-7; 8 bases fit TRBD1. From germline, CDR1 is SGHRS and CDR2 YFSETQ. The CDR3 covers 14 residues. V dropped 2 bases and J dropped 4; count of bases not matched to a gene: 5. CDR3 bases: TGCGCCAGCAGCTTATCCGGACAGGGTTACGAGCAGTACTTC. This codes for CASSLSGQGYEQYF.

V and J are TRBV28 and TRBJ1-2, with TRBD1 identical over 8 bases. Germline-derived CDR1 and CDR2 are MDHEN and SYDVKM. The CDR3 loop spans 15 amino acids. The V and J ends lost 4 bases and 3 bases, in that order; junction bases with no gene match: 7. CDR3 DNA sequence: TGTGCCAGCAGTTACGGACAGGGAGGATACTATGGCTACACCTTC. This gives the protein CASSYGQGGYYGYTF.

The V gene is TRBV5-4, the J gene TRBJ2-1; D might be TRBD2 (5 bases). This CDR3 contains 16 residues. CDR1 is SGHNT, CDR2 YYREEE, per germline (reference sequence). V was pared by 0 bases and J by 10 bases, with 20 bases between. The CDR3 spells CASSLAGLRSVSEQFF. Written as DNA, the CDR3 is TGTGCCAGCAGCTTGGCCGGACTGAGGTCGGTATCGGAGCAGTTCTTC.

The chain links TRBV27 to TRBJ2-2; tentatively, D is TRBD2 (6 bases). CDR3 size: 16 residues. Looked up from germline, CDR1 is MNHEY and CDR2 is SMNVEV (reference sequence). The ends were cut back, 7 bases at V and 5 bases at J, with 20 bases in the middle. The CDR3 DNA reads TGTGCCAGCACCAAAGAGGGGAGGCCCCCTACCGGGGAGCTGTTTTTT. This sequence encodes CASTKEGRPPTGELFF.

The table lists this clone with a few counts. The chain carries TRBV4-2 and TRBJ2-2; D unclear. Germline V gene lookup returns CDR1 LGHNA and CDR2 YNFKEQ. CDR3 size: 12 residues. V shed 4 bases and J shed 7 bases, with 7 bases lying between them. The CDR3 coding sequence is TGTGCCAGCAGCCTCGAGGTCGGGGAGCTGTTTTTT. It specifies CASSLEVGELFF.

The rearrangement uses TRBV25-1 and TRBJ1-5, with 10 bases fitting TRBD1. Germline CDR1 reads MGHDK; CDR2 reads SYGVNS. The length of the CDR3 is 15 residues. Trimming cost V 4 bases and J 6 bases; bases outside gene matches: 6. The CDR3 loop is CASSGQGAFGQPQHF. The CDR3 DNA sequence: TGTGCCAGCAGTGGACAGGGGGCGTTTGGTCAGCCCCAGCATTTT.

The rearrangement joins TRBV6-5 to TRBJ2-3; 8 nucleotides match TRBD2. This CDR3 region has 14 residues. Germline V gene data show CDR1 as MNHEY and CDR2 as SVGAGI. Trimming took 0 bases from V and 5 from J; bases not matched to a gene: 1. The CDR3 DNA reads TGTGCCAGCAGTTACTCCGGGGGGGTAGATACGCAGTATTTT. Its translation: CASSYSGGVDTQYF.

This sequence joins TRBV7-9 and TRBJ2-1; 7 nucleotides align to TRBD2. Germline-derived CDR1 and CDR2 are SEHNR and FQNEAQ (reference sequence). The CDR3 has 14 amino acids. V lost 0 bases, J lost 7 bases, and 3 bases stayed unmatched. CDR3 bases: TGTGCCAGCAGCTTAGCGGGGGGGTGGAATGAGCAGTTCTTC. It specifies CASSLAGGWNEQFF.

V usage is TRBV7-2 and J usage is TRBJ2-5; D gene unclear. V was shortened by 6 bases and J by 6 bases, with 20 bases between the two germline ends. This CDR3 is 15 amino acids long. The germline V gene has CDR1 SGHTA and CDR2 FQGNSA. The CDR3 region is CASSRDFFPQQTQYF. CDR3 bases: TGTGCCAGCAGTCGAGACTTTTTCCCTCAACAGACCCAGTACTTC.